One sample yielded the 20 T cell receptor beta chains listed below, sequenced in a study of T cell responses to AZD1222 COVID-19 vaccine (dated by TCRdb to about 2021). Library prep was done by the immunoSEQ multiplex PCR assay. Imported from immuneACCESS, the table was reduced by TCRdb to in-frame sequences with V and J called. These copies leave out some clones; in studies compared against another copy, an unresolved V gene accounts for under half, and the cause of the remainder is not known. Here the sample has roughly 180,000 clones; 94% occur a single time. The ten largest clones take up about 9.2% of the sample. The sample's time point label, decoded: baseline before first vaccination. The sequenced sample was peripheral blood, obtained on day 0 of AZD1222 vaccination. All receptors come from an adult in good health.

The chain employs TRBV5-4 and TRBJ2-1; D gene uncertain. Trimming removed 0 bases at V and 6 bases at J, with 10 bases between. The germline gives CDR1 SGHNT, CDR2 YYREEE (reference sequence). The CDR3 covers 14 residues. The CDR3 spells CASSLGGQLNEQFF. CDR3 sequence (DNA): TGTGCCAGCAGCTTGGGCGGCCAGCTCAATGAGCAGTTCTTC.

This chain connects TRBV20-1 to TRBJ2-1; 7 nucleotides line up with TRBD2. V shed 3 bases and J 6 bases; nucleotides not matched to a gene: 8. CDR3 length equals 14 residues. The germline CDR1 and CDR2 sequences are DFQATT and SNEGSKA (reference sequence). Here the CDR3 reads CSASGAGEGNEQFF. The CDR3 DNA reads TGCAGTGCTAGTGGCGCGGGAGAGGGCAATGAGCAGTTCTTC.

The chain has TRBV27 and TRBJ2-1; D is unclear. Germline V CDR1 and CDR2: MNHEY, SMNVEV (reference sequence). The CDR3 runs to 18 residues. Trimming cost V 2 bases and J 1 base, with 18 bases left between them. DNA of the CDR3: TGTGCCAGCAGTTTAGAAGGCGGTTTGTTAGGGTCCTACAATGAGCAGTTCTTC. Its translation: CASSLEGGLLGSYNEQFF.

This chain links TRBV7-2 with TRBJ2-4, with D possibly TRBD1 on 8 matching bases. V lost 5 bases, J lost 4 bases, and 12 bases lay in between. The germline V gene has CDR1 SGHTA and CDR2 FQGNSA. CDR3 length equals 14 residues. The CDR3 loop reads CASSTGGGKNIQYF. The CDR3 nucleotides are TGTGCCAGCAGCACAGGGGGGGGGAAAAACATTCAGTACTTC.

The J gene is TRBJ2-5, the V gene TRBV27, with D perhaps TRBD1 (7 bases). This CDR3 is 17 amino acids long. The V gene's germline CDR1 is MNHEY and CDR2 SMNVEV (reference sequence). V lost 8 bases, J lost 2 bases, and 24 bases lay in between. The CDR3, as DNA: TGTGCCAGCGGGAGGAGACAGGGACGGAACAAGCAAGAGACCCAGTACTTC. Translated, it gives CASGRRQGRNKQETQYF.

The rearrangement joins TRBV10-3 to TRBJ2-7; no clear D gene. Between the trimmed V and J ends, which lost 3 bases and 5 bases, there was a span of 17 bases. The CDR3 is made up of 15 amino acids. Germline assignment: CDR1 ENHRY and CDR2 SYGVKD. CDR3 residues: CAISDDPYLPHEQYF. The CDR3 nucleotides read TGTGCCATCAGTGACGACCCTTACCTTCCCCACGAGCAGTACTTC.

V and J are TRBV15 and TRBJ1-6; 7 bases align to TRBD1. Germline assignment: CDR1 LNHNV and CDR2 YYDKDF (reference sequence). Trimming took 3 bases from V and 6 from J; bases not matched to a gene: 8. This CDR3 has 16 residues. For the CDR3, the DNA is TGTGCCACCAGCAGGGCCGTAGGGACAGCTAATTCACCCCTCCACTTT. This gives the protein CATSRAVGTANSPLHF.

The chain recombines TRBV11-1 with TRBJ1-5, with D tentatively TRBD1 (5 bases). V lost 5 bases and J lost 4, with 12 bases in between. The V gene's germline CDR1 is SGHAT and CDR2 FQDESV (reference sequence). There are 14 residues in the CDR3. CDR3 sequence (DNA): TGTGCCAGCAGCCATAGCGGGGGAAATCAGCCCCAGCATTTT. Amino acids: CASSHSGGNQPQHF.

This sequence joins TRBV5-1 and TRBJ2-4, with a tentative D call TRBD2 (6 bases). The germline V and J ends were trimmed by 4 bases and 6 bases, with 20 bases remaining between them. The CDR3 runs 16 residues. Looked up from germline, CDR1 is SGHRS and CDR2 is YFSETQ. The CDR3 DNA reads as TGCGCCAGCAGCCAGGACCACGGAGTCGGGGGAAACATTCAGTACTTC. Amino acids: CASSQDHGVGGNIQYF.

The chain combines TRBV27 with TRBJ1-1; D ambiguous. This CDR3 spans 14 amino acids. V was shortened by 8 bases and J by 4 bases, with 17 bases between the two germline ends. CDR1 and CDR2 from the germline V gene are MNHEY and SMNVEV (reference sequence). The CDR3 protein is CASAARVGVTEAFF. The CDR3 DNA sequence: TGTGCCAGCGCCGCAAGGGTAGGCGTCACTGAAGCTTTCTTT.

V is TRBV19 and J is TRBJ1-2; D might be TRBD1 (6 bases). The CDR3 is made up of 14 amino acids. V was shortened by 10 bases and J by 7 bases, with 22 bases between the two germline ends. Germline assignment: CDR1 LNHDA and CDR2 SQIVND (reference sequence). The CDR3 nucleotides read TGTGCCACCTGGACAGCCGACATGGTAGGTGGCTACACCTTC. This gives the protein CATWTADMVGGYTF.

The genes are TRBV28 and TRBJ2-1; 7 bases fit TRBD1. Trimming took 8 bases from V and 5 from J; bases not matched to a gene: 12. The CDR3 runs to 15 residues. Germline CDR1 and CDR2: MDHEN and SYDVKM. This CDR3 reads CASGMPGQANNEQFF. In nucleotides, the CDR3 is TGTGCCAGCGGCATGCCCGGACAGGCAAACAATGAGCAGTTCTTC.

This clone was detected only a few times. This sequence joins TRBV7-9 and TRBJ1-1; the D gene is possibly TRBD1 (5 bases). Trimming stripped 2 bases from V and 4 bases from J, with 11 bases between. Germline values: CDR1 SEHNR, CDR2 FQNEAQ (reference sequence). The CDR3 totals 14 residues. CDR3: CASSLKGGGTEAFF. DNA for the CDR3: TGTGCCAGCAGCTTAAAGGGCGGGGGCACTGAAGCTTTCTTT.

The chain links TRBV29-1 to TRBJ1-4; 7 nucleotides align to TRBD1. This CDR3 region has 12 residues. Germline V gene sequence: CDR1 SQVTM, CDR2 ANQGSEA. With V trimmed by 7 bases and J by 8 bases, 7 bases remained unmatched. The CDR3 reads CSAATGWEKLFF. The CDR3 DNA follows: TGCAGCGCCGCGACAGGGTGGGAAAAACTGTTTTTT.

The J gene is TRBJ1-5, the V gene TRBV5-4; 8 bases map to TRBD1. Germline V gene lookup returns CDR1 SGHNT and CDR2 YYREEE (reference sequence). The CDR3 has 19 amino acids. The trim removed 2 bases at V and 2 bases at J, leaving 15 bases unmatched. The CDR3 spells CASSLLDLQGEKGNQPQHF. The DNA for the CDR3 is TGTGCCAGCAGCTTACTGGACCTACAGGGGGAGAAGGGCAATCAGCCCCAGCATTTT. Complete variable domain (other parts from reference TRBV5-4 and TRBJ1-5): ETGVTQSPTHLIKTRGQQVTLRCSSQSGHNTVSWYQQALGQGPQFIFQYYREEENGRGNFPPRFSGLQFPNYSSELNVNALELDDSALYLCASSLLDLQGEKGNQPQHFGDGTRLSIL.

The V gene is TRBV6-2 or TRBV6-3, the J gene TRBJ1-1; a weak D match, TRBD1 (5 bases). This CDR3 contains 15 residues. V lost 4 bases and J 1 base, leaving 13 bases between the germline ends. CDR1 MNHEY and CDR2 SVGEGT come from the germline V gene. The CDR3 sequence is CASSWGEKGNTEAFF. The CDR3 region has the DNA TGTGCCAGCAGTTGGGGGGAAAAAGGGAACACTGAAGCTTTCTTT.

V is TRBV25-1 and J is TRBJ1-6, with no clear D. This CDR3 comprises 15 residues. Germline CDR1 and CDR2: MGHDK and SYGVNS. Trimming took 7 bases from V and 1 from J, leaving 11 bases between them. CDR3 sequence: CASTPPGSYNSPLHF. Here the CDR3 DNA reads TGTGCCAGCACCCCCCCGGGATCCTATAATTCACCCCTCCACTTT.

The gene calls are TRBV29-1 and TRBJ2-1; D unresolved. From germline, CDR1 is SQVTM and CDR2 ANQGSEA. This CDR3 contains 12 residues. The V and J ends lost 4 bases and 1 base respectively, with 5 bases between them. DNA for the CDR3: TGCAGCGTTGTACGGTCCTACAATGAGCAGTTCTTC. It yields the protein CSVVRSYNEQFF.

The genes are TRBV3-1 (or the pseudogene TRBV3-2) and TRBJ1-2; 7 bases are a match to TRBD1. With 0 bases clipped from V and 7 bases from J, the junction kept 8 bases outside the gene matches. The CDR3 is 15 residues long. From germline, CDR1 is LGHDT and CDR2 YNNKEL (reference sequence). CDR3: CASSQERGRTGGYTF. In DNA, the CDR3 is TGTGCCAGCAGCCAAGAAAGGGGGCGGACGGGTGGCTACACCTTC.

The rearrangement joins TRBV28 to TRBJ1-3; D is uncertain. The germline CDR1 and CDR2 sequences are MDHEN and SYDVKM. The V end lost 3 bases, the J end lost 0 bases, and 6 bases lay between the germline ends. The CDR3 runs to 14 residues. The CDR3 protein is CASSLPYSGNTIYF. CDR3 in DNA: TGTGCCAGCAGTTTGCCCTACTCTGGAAACACCATATATTTT.